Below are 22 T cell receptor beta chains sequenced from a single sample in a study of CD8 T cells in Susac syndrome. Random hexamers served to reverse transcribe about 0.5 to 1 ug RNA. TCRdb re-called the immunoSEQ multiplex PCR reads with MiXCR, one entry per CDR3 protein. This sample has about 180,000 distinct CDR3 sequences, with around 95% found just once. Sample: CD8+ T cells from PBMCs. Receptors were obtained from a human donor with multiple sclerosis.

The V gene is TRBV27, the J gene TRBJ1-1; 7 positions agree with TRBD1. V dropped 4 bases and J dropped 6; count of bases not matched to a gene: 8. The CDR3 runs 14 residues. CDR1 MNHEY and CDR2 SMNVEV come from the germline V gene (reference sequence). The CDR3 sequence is CASSSTGRTAEAFF. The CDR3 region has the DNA TGTGCCAGCAGTTCGACAGGGCGAACGGCTGAAGCTTTCTTT.

The DNA for the CDR3 is TGTGCCAGCAGTTCCTGGCGGGAGAATGGAGGAGATACGCAGTATTTT. Encoded protein: CASSSWRENGGDTQYF. The chain joins TRBV27 to TRBJ2-3; TRBD2 agrees at 7 bases. Germline CDR1 is MNHEY and CDR2 is SMNVEV (reference sequence). CDR3 length: 16 amino acids. The V and J ends lost 4 bases and 5 bases, in that order; junction bases with no gene match: 12.

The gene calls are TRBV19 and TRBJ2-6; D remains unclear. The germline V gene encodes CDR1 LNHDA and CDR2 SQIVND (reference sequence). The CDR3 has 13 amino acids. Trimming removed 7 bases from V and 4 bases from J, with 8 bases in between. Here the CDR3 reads CASTYGGANVLTF. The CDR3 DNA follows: TGTGCCAGTACCTATGGGGGGGCCAACGTCCTGACTTTC.

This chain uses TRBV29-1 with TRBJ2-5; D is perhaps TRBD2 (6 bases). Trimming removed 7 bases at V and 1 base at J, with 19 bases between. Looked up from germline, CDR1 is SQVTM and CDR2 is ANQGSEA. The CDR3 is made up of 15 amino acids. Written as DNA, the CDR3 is TGCAGCGGCACCCAAAGGGCGGGGATCCAAGAGACCCAGTACTTC. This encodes CSGTQRAGIQETQYF.

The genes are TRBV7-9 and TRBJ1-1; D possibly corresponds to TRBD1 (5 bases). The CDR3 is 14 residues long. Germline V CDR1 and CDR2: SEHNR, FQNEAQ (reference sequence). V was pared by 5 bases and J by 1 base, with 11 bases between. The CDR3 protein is CASSLVTENTEAFF. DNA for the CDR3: TGTGCCAGCAGCCTGGTGACAGAGAACACTGAAGCTTTCTTT.

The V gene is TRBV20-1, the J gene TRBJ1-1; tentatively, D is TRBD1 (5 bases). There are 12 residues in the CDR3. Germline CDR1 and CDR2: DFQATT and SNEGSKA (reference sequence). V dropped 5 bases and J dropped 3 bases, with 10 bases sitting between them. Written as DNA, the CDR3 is TGCAGTGCTGGCAGGGTCGACACTGAAGCTTTCTTT. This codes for CSAGRVDTEAFF.

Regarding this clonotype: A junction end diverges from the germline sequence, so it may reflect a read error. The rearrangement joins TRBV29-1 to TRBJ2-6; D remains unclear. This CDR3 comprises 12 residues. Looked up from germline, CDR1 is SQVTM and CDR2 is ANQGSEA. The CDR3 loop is CSAFSGANVLTF. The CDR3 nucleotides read TGCAGCGCCTTCTCTGGCGCCAACGTCCTGACTTTC.

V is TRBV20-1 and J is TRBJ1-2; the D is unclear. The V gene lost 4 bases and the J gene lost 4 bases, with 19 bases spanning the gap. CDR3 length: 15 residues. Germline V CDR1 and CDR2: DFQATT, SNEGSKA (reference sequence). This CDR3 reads CSATSVEGWSYGYTF. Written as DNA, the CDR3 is TGCAGTGCTACCAGCGTTGAGGGCTGGAGCTATGGCTACACCTTC.

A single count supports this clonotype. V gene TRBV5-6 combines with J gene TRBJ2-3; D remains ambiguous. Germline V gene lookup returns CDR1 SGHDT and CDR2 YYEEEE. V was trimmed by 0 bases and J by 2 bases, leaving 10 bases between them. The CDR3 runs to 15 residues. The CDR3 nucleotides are TGTGCCAGCAGCTTGGGACACCAGCACACAGATACGCAGTATTTT. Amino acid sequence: CASSLGHQHTDTQYF.

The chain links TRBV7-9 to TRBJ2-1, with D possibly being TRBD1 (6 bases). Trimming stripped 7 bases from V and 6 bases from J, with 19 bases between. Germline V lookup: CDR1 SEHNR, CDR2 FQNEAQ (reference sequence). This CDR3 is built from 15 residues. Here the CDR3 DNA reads TGTGCCAGCACCCCAGGCAGGGGCAGACCCAATGAGCAGTTCTTC. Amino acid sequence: CASTPGRGRPNEQFF.

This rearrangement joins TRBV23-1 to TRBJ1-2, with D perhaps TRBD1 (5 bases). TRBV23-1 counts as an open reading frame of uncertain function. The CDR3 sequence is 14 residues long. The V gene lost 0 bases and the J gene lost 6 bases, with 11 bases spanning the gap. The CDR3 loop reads CASSQSRGCNGYTF. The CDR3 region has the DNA TGCGCCAGCAGTCAATCTAGGGGTTGTAATGGCTACACCTTC.

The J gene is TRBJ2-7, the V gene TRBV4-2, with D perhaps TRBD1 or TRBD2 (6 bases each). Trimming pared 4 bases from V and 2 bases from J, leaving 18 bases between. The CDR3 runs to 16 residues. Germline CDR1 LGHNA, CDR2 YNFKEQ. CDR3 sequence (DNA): TGTGCCAGCAGCCGGTCAACAGGGACGGGGGCCTACGAGCAGTACTTC. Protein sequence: CASSRSTGTGAYEQYF.

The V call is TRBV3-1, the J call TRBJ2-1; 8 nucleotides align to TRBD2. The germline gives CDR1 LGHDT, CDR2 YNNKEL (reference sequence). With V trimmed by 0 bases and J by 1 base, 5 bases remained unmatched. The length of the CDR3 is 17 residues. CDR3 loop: CASSQDLPGGSYNEQFF. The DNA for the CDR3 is TGTGCCAGCAGCCAAGATCTCCCGGGAGGGTCCTACAATGAGCAGTTCTTC.

CDR3 DNA: TGTGCCAGCAGCGGACAGGCGAGTTTCTTGGATACGCAGTATTTT. Amino acid sequence: CASSGQASFLDTQYF. The rearrangement joins TRBV7-9 to TRBJ2-3, with 7 bases that match TRBD1. The germline CDR1 and CDR2 sequences are SEHNR and FQNEAQ (reference sequence). The junction had 11 bases not matched to a gene; V was cut back by 5 bases and J by 6 bases. This CDR3 has 15 amino acids.

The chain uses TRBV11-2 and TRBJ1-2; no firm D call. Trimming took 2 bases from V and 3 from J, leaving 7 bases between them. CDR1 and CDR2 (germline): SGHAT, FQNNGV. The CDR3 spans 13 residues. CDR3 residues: CASSLSTYYGYTF. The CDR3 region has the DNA TGTGCCAGCAGCTTATCGACTTACTATGGCTACACCTTC.

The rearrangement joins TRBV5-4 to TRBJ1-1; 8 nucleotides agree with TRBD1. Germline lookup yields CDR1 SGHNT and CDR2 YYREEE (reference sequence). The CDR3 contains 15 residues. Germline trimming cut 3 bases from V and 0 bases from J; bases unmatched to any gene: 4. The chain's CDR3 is CASSWGQVMNTEAFF. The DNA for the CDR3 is TGTGCCAGCAGCTGGGGACAGGTCATGAACACTGAAGCTTTCTTT.

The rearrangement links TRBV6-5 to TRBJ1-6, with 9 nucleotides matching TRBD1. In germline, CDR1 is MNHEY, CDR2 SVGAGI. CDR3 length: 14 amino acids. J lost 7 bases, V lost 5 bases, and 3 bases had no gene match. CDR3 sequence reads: CASSTGGGNSPLHF. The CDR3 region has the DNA TGTGCCAGCAGTACAGGGGGCGGGAATTCACCCCTCCACTTT.

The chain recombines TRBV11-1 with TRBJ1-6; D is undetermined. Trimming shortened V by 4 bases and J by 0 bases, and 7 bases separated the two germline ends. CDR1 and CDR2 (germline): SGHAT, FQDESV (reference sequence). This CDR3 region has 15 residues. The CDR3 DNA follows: TGTGCCAGCAGCTCTACAGTCTCCTATAATTCACCCCTCCACTTT. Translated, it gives CASSSTVSYNSPLHF.

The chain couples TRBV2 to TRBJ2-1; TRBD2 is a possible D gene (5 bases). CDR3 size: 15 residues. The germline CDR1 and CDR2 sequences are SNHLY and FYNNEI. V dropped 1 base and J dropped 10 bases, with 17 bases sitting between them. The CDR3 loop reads CASSEDPRGREEQFF. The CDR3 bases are TGTGCCAGCAGTGAAGATCCCCGTGGGAGAGAGGAGCAGTTCTTC.

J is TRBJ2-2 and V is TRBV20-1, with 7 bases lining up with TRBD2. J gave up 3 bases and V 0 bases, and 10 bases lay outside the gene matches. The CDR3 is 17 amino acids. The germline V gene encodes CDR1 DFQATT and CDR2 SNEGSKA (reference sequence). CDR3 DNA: TGCAGTGCTAGAGATGATGGGCGGGAGCCATACACCGGGGAGCTGTTTTTT. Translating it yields CSARDDGREPYTGELFF.

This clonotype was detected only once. The CDR3 loop is CSAREGGAEQYF. The CDR3 DNA reads as TGCAGTGCTAGAGAGGGAGGGGCCGAGCAGTACTTC. This chain uses TRBV20-1 with TRBJ2-7, with 7 bases aligning to TRBD2. The V segment lost 0 bases and the J segment 6 bases; nucleotides outside the gene matches: 2. Germline loops: CDR1 DFQATT, CDR2 SNEGSKA (reference sequence). The CDR3 has 12 amino acids.

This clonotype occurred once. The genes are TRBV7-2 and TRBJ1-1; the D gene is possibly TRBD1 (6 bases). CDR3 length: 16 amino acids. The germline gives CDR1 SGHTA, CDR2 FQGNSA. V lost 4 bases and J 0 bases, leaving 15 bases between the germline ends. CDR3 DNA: TGTGCCAGCAGCTCGGACCTGGGACACCTGAACACTGAAGCTTTCTTT. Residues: CASSSDLGHLNTEAFF.